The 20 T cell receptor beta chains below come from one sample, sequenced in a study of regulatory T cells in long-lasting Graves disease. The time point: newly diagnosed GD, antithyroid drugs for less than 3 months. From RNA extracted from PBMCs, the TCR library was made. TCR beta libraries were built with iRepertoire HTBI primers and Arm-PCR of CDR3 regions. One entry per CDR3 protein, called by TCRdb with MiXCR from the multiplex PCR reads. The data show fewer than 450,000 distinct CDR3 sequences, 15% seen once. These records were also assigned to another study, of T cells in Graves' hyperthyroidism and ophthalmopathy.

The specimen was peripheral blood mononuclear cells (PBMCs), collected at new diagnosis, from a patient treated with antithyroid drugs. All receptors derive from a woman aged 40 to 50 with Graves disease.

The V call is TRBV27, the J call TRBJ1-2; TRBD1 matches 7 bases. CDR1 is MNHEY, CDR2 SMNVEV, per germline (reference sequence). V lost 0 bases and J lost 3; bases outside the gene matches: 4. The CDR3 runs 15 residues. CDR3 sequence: CASSLSTGLDYGYTF. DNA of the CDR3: TGTGCCAGCAGTTTATCGACAGGGCTGGACTATGGCTACACCTTC.

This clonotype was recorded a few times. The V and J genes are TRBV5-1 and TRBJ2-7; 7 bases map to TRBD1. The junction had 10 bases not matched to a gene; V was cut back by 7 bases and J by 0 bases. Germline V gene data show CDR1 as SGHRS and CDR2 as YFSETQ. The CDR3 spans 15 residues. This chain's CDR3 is CASRSGDSISYEQYF. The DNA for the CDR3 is TGCGCCAGCCGGAGTGGGGACAGTATCTCCTACGAGCAGTACTTC.

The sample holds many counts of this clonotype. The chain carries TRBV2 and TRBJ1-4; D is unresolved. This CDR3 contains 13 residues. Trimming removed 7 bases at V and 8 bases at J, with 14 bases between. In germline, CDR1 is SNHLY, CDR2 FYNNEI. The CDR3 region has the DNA TGTGCCAGCACGGAGACCCTAAGAGAAAAACTGTTTTTT. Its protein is CASTETLREKLFF. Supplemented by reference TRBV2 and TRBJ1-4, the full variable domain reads EPEVTQTPSHQVTQMGQEVILRCVPISNHLYFYWYRQILGQKVEFLVSFYNNEISEKSEIFDDQFSVERPDGSNFTLKIRSTKLEDSAMYFCASTETLREKLFFGSGTQLSVL.

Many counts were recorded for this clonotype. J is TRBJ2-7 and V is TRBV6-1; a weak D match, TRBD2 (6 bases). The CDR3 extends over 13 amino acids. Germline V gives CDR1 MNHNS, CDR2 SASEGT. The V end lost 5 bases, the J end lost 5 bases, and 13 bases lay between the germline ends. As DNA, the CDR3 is TGTGCCAGCAGTCCTCGGGAGACCCACGAGCAGTACTTC. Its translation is CASSPRETHEQYF.

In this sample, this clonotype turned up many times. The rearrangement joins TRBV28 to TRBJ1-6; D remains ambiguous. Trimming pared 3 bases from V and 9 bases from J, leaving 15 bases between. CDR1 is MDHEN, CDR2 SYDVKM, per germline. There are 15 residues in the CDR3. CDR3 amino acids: CASSFVSLAGSPLHF. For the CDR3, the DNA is TGTGCCAGCAGTTTTGTATCCCTCGCGGGTTCACCCCTCCACTTT. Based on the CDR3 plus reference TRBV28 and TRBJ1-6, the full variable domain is DVKVTQSSRYLVKRTGEKVFLECVQDMDHENMFWYRQDPGLGLRLIYFSYDVKMKEKGDIPEGYSVSREKKERFSLILESASTNQTSMYLCASSFVSLAGSPLHFGNGTRLTVT.

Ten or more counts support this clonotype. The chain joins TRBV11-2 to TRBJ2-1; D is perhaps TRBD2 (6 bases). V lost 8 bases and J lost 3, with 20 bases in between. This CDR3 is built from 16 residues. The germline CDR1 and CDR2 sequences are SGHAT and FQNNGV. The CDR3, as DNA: TGTGCCAGCGTCGGTCTAAGGCGGGAAAGCTACAATGAGCAGTTCTTC. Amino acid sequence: CASVGLRRESYNEQFF.

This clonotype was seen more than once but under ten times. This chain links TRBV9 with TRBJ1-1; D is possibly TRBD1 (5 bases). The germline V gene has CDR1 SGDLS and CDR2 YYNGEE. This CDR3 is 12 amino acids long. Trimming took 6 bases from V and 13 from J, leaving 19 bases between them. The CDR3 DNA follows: TGTGCCAGCACCGGGGCCGGTGGTTTTTATTTCTTT. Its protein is CASTGAGGFYFF.

CDR3 loop: CATSDSTGTGLANEQFF. CDR3 bases: TGTGCCACCAGTGATTCTACCGGGACAGGGTTGGCCAATGAGCAGTTCTTC. The chain recombines TRBV24-1 with TRBJ2-1; 9 nucleotides match TRBD1. Germline lookup yields CDR1 KGHDR and CDR2 SFDVKD. V was clipped by 2 bases and J by 6 bases; unmatched bases: 10. The CDR3 totals 17 residues.

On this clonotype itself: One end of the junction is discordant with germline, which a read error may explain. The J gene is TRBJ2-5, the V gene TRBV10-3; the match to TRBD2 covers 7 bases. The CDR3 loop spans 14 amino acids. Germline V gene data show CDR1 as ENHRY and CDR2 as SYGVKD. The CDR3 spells CAISGTSGQEAQYF. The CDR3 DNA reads TGTGCCATCAGTGGGACTAGTGGGCAAGAGGCCCAGTACTTC.

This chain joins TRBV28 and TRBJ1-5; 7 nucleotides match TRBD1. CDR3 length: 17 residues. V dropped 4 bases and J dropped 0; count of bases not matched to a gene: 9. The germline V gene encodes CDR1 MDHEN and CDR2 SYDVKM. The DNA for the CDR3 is TGTGCCAGCAGTTCCCCTGGGACAGAGATTAGCAATCAGCCCCAGCATTTT. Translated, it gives CASSSPGTEISNQPQHF.

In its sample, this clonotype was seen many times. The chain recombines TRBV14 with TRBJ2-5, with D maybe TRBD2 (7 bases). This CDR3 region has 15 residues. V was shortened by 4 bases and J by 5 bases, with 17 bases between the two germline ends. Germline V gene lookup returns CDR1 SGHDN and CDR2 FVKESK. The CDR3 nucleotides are TGTGCCAGCAGCCGAGTGCCATGGGGGGGCGAGACCCAGTACTTC. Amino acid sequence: CASSRVPWGGETQYF.

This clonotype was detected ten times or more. The DNA of the CDR3 is TGCGCCAGCAGCCAACGACTAGCGGGTCAAGAGACCCAGTACTTC. Residues: CASSQRLAGQETQYF. The V gene is TRBV4-3, the J gene TRBJ2-5, with TRBD2 matching over 10 bases. Trimming cost V 2 bases and J 2 bases; bases outside gene matches: 2. CDR3 length: 15 residues. Germline loops: CDR1 LGHNA, CDR2 YSLEER.

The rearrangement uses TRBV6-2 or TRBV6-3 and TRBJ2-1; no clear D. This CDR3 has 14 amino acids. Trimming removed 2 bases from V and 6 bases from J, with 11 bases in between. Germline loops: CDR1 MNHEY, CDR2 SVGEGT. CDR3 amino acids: CASSYTPLGNEQFF. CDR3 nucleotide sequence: TGTGCCAGCAGTTACACACCCCTGGGCAATGAGCAGTTCTTC.

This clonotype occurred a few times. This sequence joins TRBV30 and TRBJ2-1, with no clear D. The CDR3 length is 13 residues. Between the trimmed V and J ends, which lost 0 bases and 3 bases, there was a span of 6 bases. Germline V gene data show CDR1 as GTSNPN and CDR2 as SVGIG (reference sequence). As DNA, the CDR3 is TGTGCCTGGAGTGTAGGGAACTACAATGAGCAGTTCTTC. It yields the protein CAWSVGNYNEQFF.

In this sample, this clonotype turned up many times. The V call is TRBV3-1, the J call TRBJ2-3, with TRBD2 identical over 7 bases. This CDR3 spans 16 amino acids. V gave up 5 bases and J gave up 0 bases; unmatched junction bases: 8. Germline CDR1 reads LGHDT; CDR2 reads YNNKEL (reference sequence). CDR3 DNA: TGTGCCAGCAGCTACTCTAGCGGTGCTAGCACAGATACGCAGTATTTT. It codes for CASSYSSGASTDTQYF.

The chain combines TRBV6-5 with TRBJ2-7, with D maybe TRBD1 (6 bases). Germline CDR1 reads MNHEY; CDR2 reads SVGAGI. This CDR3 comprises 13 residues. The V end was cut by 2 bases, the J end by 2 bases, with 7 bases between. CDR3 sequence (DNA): TGTGCCAGCAGTTACACAGGGACCTACGAGCAGTACGTC. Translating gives CASSYTGTYEQYV.

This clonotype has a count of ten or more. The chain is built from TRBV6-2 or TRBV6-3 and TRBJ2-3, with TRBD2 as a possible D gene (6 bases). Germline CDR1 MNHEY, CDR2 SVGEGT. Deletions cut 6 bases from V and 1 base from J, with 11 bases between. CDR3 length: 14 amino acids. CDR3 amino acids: CASRYGSGTDTQYF. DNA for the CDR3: TGTGCCAGCAGGTACGGGAGCGGCACAGATACGCAGTATTTT.

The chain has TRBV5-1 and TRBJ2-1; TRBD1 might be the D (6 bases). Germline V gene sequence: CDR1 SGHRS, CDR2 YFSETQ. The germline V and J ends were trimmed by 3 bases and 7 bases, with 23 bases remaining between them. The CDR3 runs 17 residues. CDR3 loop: CASSSPSTLQGVNEQFF. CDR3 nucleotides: TGCGCCAGCAGCTCCCCCTCGACGTTACAGGGAGTTAATGAGCAGTTCTTC.

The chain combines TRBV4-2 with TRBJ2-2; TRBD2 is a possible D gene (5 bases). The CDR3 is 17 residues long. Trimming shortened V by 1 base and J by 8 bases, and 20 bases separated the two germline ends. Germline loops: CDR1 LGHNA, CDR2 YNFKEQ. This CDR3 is CASSQGRQRTVLGELFF. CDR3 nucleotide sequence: TGTGCCAGCAGCCAAGGGAGGCAGCGGACGGTTTTGGGGGAGCTGTTTTTT.

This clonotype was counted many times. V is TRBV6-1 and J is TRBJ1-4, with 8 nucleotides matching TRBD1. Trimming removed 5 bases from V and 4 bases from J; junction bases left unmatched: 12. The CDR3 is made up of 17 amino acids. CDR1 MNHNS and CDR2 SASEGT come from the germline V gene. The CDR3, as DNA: TGTGCCAGCAGTCCATCACAGGGGGGCACCCTTAATGAAAAACTGTTTTTT. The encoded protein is CASSPSQGGTLNEKLFF.